These T cell receptor beta chains were read from a single sample in a study of blood T cells in healthy people across ages. TCRdb re-called the 5' RACE reads through MiXCR, storing one row per CDR3 protein. This sample has 1.5 million to 2 million distinct CDR3 sequences, with roughly 49% found just once. What was sequenced was blood. These receptors were obtained from a woman in her thirties or forties in good health. CDR3s include the opening cysteine and the closing phenylalanine or tryptophan. The D gene is left open where the match is weak. The size of a clone is reported for some rows only, either as once, few or many, or as a class for expanded clones.

d_call: -
v_call: TRBV12-3/TRBV12-4
j_call: TRBJ1-6
clone_size: -
cdr3_aa: CASSFKGAASNSPLHF
cdr3_nt: TGTGCCAGCAGTTTTAAGGGCGCGGCTAGTAATTCACCCCTCCACTTT

d_call: -
v_call: TRBV29-1
j_call: TRBJ2-7
clone_size: few
cdr3_aa: CSVEVGRPYEQYF
cdr3_nt: TGCAGCGTTGAAGTTGGGAGACCGTACGAGCAGTACTTC

d_call: TRBD1
v_call: TRBV29-1
j_call: TRBJ1-5
clone_size: -
cdr3_aa: CSVGQGASQPQHF
cdr3_nt: TGCAGCGTTGGACAGGGGGCAAGTCAGCCCCAGCATTTT

d_call: -
v_call: TRBV28
j_call: TRBJ1-2
clone_size: -
cdr3_aa: CASRLGVRGYTF
cdr3_nt: TGTGCCAGCAGATTGGGGGTACGAGGCTACACCTTC

d_call: -
v_call: TRBV24-1
j_call: TRBJ2-3
clone_size: -
cdr3_aa: CATSAASPGSDTQYF
cdr3_nt: TGTGCCACCAGTGCCGCCTCGCCGGGTTCAGATACGCAGTATTTT

d_call: -
v_call: TRBV6-5
j_call: TRBJ1-2
clone_size: -
cdr3_aa: CASSYSTGEMSYGYTF
cdr3_nt: TGTGCCAGCAGTTACTCGACGGGGGAGATGAGCTATGGCTACACCTTC

d_call: TRBD2
v_call: TRBV5-1
j_call: TRBJ2-3
clone_size: -
cdr3_aa: CASSLASSGGDTQYF
cdr3_nt: TGCGCCAGCAGCTTGGCGTCTAGCGGGGGAGATACGCAGTATTTT

d_call: -
v_call: TRBV6-6
j_call: TRBJ1-2
clone_size: few
cdr3_aa: CASSTPGDYLGYTF
cdr3_nt: TGTGCCAGCAGCACCCCCGGGGACTACCTAGGCTACACCTTC

d_call: -
v_call: TRBV10-3
j_call: TRBJ1-1
clone_size: -
cdr3_aa: CAISALPGWTEAFF
cdr3_nt: TGTGCCATCAGTGCTCTCCCAGGGTGGACTGAAGCTTTCTTT

d_call: TRBD1
v_call: TRBV7-2
j_call: TRBJ1-2
clone_size: -
cdr3_aa: CASIPGGGQARYGYTF
cdr3_nt: TGTGCCAGCATCCCCGGGGGGGGACAGGCCCGCTATGGCTACACCTTC

d_call: -
v_call: TRBV7-3
j_call: TRBJ2-7
clone_size: -
cdr3_aa: CASSPRGGQEIQYF
cdr3_nt: TGTGCCAGCAGCCCCAGAGGGGGGCAGGAGATCCAGTACTTC

d_call: TRBD2
v_call: TRBV7-2
j_call: TRBJ2-3
clone_size: -
cdr3_aa: CASSLWGGGHQGQYF
cdr3_nt: TGTGCCAGCAGCCTCTGGGGCGGGGGGCACCAGGGGCAGTATTTT

d_call: -
v_call: TRBV12-3/TRBV12-4
j_call: TRBJ2-3
clone_size: few
cdr3_aa: CASSLGAIETDTQYF
cdr3_nt: TGTGCCAGCAGTTTGGGTGCAATAGAGACAGATACGCAGTATTTT

d_call: -
v_call: TRBV28
j_call: TRBJ1-5
clone_size: -
cdr3_aa: CASSRGDGPIQPQHF
cdr3_nt: TGTGCCAGCAGTCGCGGGGACGGCCCGATTCAGCCCCAGCATTTT

d_call: TRBD2
v_call: TRBV6-5
j_call: TRBJ2-5
clone_size: few
cdr3_aa: CASSWGGTLETQYF
cdr3_nt: TGTGCCAGCAGTTGGGGGGGGACGCTCGAGACCCAGTACTTC

d_call: -
v_call: TRBV20-1
j_call: TRBJ2-7
clone_size: -
cdr3_aa: CSAGHPSPAYEQYF
cdr3_nt: TGCAGTGCTGGACATCCCAGTCCCGCCTACGAGCAGTACTTC

d_call: TRBD2
v_call: TRBV7-9
j_call: TRBJ2-5
clone_size: -
cdr3_aa: CSSSPGLAMETQYF
cdr3_nt: TGTTCCAGCAGCCCGGGACTAGCGATGGAGACCCAGTACTTC

d_call: -
v_call: TRBV18
j_call: TRBJ2-5
clone_size: -
cdr3_aa: CASSPDSGAWTQYF
cdr3_nt: TGTGCCAGCTCACCAGACTCAGGGGCTTGGACCCAGTACTTC

d_call: TRBD2
v_call: TRBV10-3
j_call: TRBJ2-1
clone_size: -
cdr3_aa: CAISDGGASNEQFF
cdr3_nt: TGTGCCATCAGCGACGGGGGGGCTAGCAATGAGCAGTTCTTC

d_call: TRBD1
v_call: TRBV20-1
j_call: TRBJ1-2
clone_size: -
cdr3_aa: CSAPRQGRAPLDYTF
cdr3_nt: TGCAGTGCCCCTAGACAGGGCCGAGCCCCCCTCGATTACACCTTC

d_call: -
v_call: TRBV4-2
j_call: TRBJ1-5
clone_size: few
cdr3_aa: CASSQGPGLNQPQHF
cdr3_nt: TGTGCCAGCAGCCAAGGCCCAGGCCTAAATCAGCCCCAGCATTTT

d_call: -
v_call: TRBV11-2
j_call: TRBJ2-5
clone_size: -
cdr3_aa: CASGSWGAGETQYF
cdr3_nt: TGTGCCAGCGGCTCGTGGGGGGCAGGAGAGACCCAGTACTTC

d_call: -
v_call: TRBV7-9
j_call: TRBJ1-6
clone_size: -
cdr3_aa: CASSLPQTNSPLHF
cdr3_nt: TGTGCCAGCAGCTTGCCCCAGACAAATTCACCCCTCCACTTT

d_call: -
v_call: TRBV20-1
j_call: TRBJ2-1
clone_size: -
cdr3_aa: CSARRGFDNEQFF
cdr3_nt: TGCAGTGCGAGGAGGGGGTTCGACAATGAGCAGTTCTTC

d_call: -
v_call: TRBV6-5
j_call: TRBJ2-3
clone_size: few
cdr3_aa: CASSYVNSPDTQYF
cdr3_nt: TGTGCCAGCAGTTACGTCAATTCCCCAGATACGCAGTATTTT

d_call: -
v_call: TRBV7-9
j_call: TRBJ2-7
clone_size: -
cdr3_aa: CASSLAEGGPRFNTYEQYF
cdr3_nt: TGTGCCAGCAGCTTAGCGGAGGGAGGACCCCGATTTAACACCTACGAGCAGTACTTC

d_call: TRBD1
v_call: TRBV12-3/TRBV12-4
j_call: TRBJ1-6
clone_size: few
cdr3_aa: CASSRTGSDSPLHF
cdr3_nt: TGTGCCAGCAGTCGGACAGGCTCTGATTCACCCCTCCACTTT

d_call: -
v_call: TRBV6-5
j_call: TRBJ1-1
clone_size: -
cdr3_aa: CASSTTMTEAFF
cdr3_nt: TGTGCCAGCAGCACGACAATGACTGAAGCTTTCTTT

d_call: -
v_call: TRBV6-5
j_call: TRBJ1-2
clone_size: -
cdr3_aa: CASKDWNYGYTF
cdr3_nt: TGTGCCAGCAAGGACTGGAACTATGGCTACACCTTC

d_call: -
v_call: TRBV6-2/TRBV6-3
j_call: TRBJ1-4
clone_size: -
cdr3_aa: CASSYIGATNEKLFF
cdr3_nt: TGTGCCAGCAGTTACATAGGGGCAACTAATGAAAAACTGTTTTTT

d_call: -
v_call: TRBV3-1
j_call: TRBJ2-7
clone_size: -
cdr3_aa: CASSPPGTSRQGEQYF
cdr3_nt: TGTGCCAGCAGCCCCCCCGGGACTAGTCGACAGGGTGAGCAGTACTTC

d_call: -
v_call: TRBV4-3
j_call: TRBJ1-4
clone_size: -
cdr3_aa: CASSQDRGGARANEKLFF
cdr3_nt: TGCGCCAGCAGCCAAGATCGGGGGGGAGCAAGGGCTAATGAAAAACTGTTTTTT

d_call: TRBD1
v_call: TRBV6-1
j_call: TRBJ2-7
clone_size: -
cdr3_aa: CASSTPGQGVSTLTYEQYF
cdr3_nt: TGTGCCAGCAGCACACCGGGACAGGGGGTTTCCACACTAACCTACGAGCAGTACTTC

d_call: -
v_call: TRBV2
j_call: TRBJ2-7
clone_size: few
cdr3_aa: CAAGILSAYEQYF
cdr3_nt: TGTGCCGCAGGGATCCTTTCAGCCTACGAGCAGTACTTC

d_call: TRBD2
v_call: TRBV15
j_call: TRBJ2-3
clone_size: -
cdr3_aa: CATSRDPSGGLSTDTQYF
cdr3_nt: TGTGCCACCAGCAGAGACCCTAGCGGGGGCCTTAGCACAGATACGCAGTATTTT

d_call: -
v_call: TRBV3-1
j_call: TRBJ1-2
clone_size: -
cdr3_aa: CASRKGDYGYTF
cdr3_nt: TGTGCCAGCCGTAAGGGAGACTATGGCTACACCTTC

d_call: -
v_call: TRBV7-8
j_call: TRBJ2-1
clone_size: once
cdr3_aa: CASSDPVEFATNEQFF
cdr3_nt: TGTGCCAGCAGCGATCCCGTGGAATTCGCCACGAATGAGCAGTTCTTC

d_call: TRBD2
v_call: TRBV4-1
j_call: TRBJ2-7
clone_size: few
cdr3_aa: CASSQDHLAGAYEQYF
cdr3_nt: TGCGCCAGCAGCCAAGATCATCTAGCGGGAGCCTACGAGCAGTACTTC

d_call: -
v_call: TRBV4-2
j_call: TRBJ2-7
clone_size: -
cdr3_aa: CASSQELNRGTYEQYF
cdr3_nt: TGTGCCAGCAGCCAAGAGTTGAATCGGGGGACCTACGAGCAGTACTTC

d_call: -
v_call: TRBV5-1
j_call: TRBJ2-3
clone_size: -
cdr3_aa: CASSPDPSRTDTQYF
cdr3_nt: TGCGCCAGTTCCCCTGACCCCAGCAGAACAGATACGCAGTATTTT

d_call: -
v_call: TRBV20-1
j_call: TRBJ2-7
clone_size: -
cdr3_aa: CSVGHSVRYEQYF
cdr3_nt: TGCAGTGTTGGCCACTCAGTCCGGTACGAGCAGTACTTC

d_call: -
v_call: TRBV20-1
j_call: TRBJ2-1
clone_size: -
cdr3_aa: CSARMVRVYEQFF
cdr3_nt: TGCAGTGCCCGTATGGTGCGGGTATATGAGCAGTTCTTC

d_call: TRBD2
v_call: TRBV9
j_call: TRBJ2-1
clone_size: few
cdr3_aa: CASAGLVQRGDEQFF
cdr3_nt: TGTGCCAGCGCCGGACTAGTGCAACGGGGGGATGAGCAGTTCTTC

d_call: -
v_call: TRBV9
j_call: TRBJ2-3
clone_size: few
cdr3_aa: CASSVDGTRGDTQYF
cdr3_nt: TGTGCCAGCAGCGTAGACGGGACGAGGGGGGATACGCAGTATTTT

d_call: TRBD2
v_call: TRBV7-2
j_call: TRBJ2-5
clone_size: few
cdr3_aa: CASSRGGRGQQETQYF
cdr3_nt: TGTGCCAGCAGCCGGGGGGGCCGAGGACAGCAAGAGACCCAGTACTTC